This T cell receptor (beta chain) was found in a study of cytomegalovirus exposure and HLA in healthy donors. Notes on this clone: The antigen is undetermined.

Only in-frame clones appear in the TCRdb table, and some are missing; sequencing was by immunoSEQ multiplex PCR. The data show under 350,000 clones, 80% to 90% seen once. This CDR3 is 15 amino acids long. The germline V gene encodes CDR1 SEHNR and CDR2 FQNEAQ (reference sequence). V lost 5 bases to trimming and J lost 2 bases, with 15 bases between them. Study outcomes and limitations: The study found most TCR sequences rare, yet found some public TCRs in many donors.

The clonotype comes from a woman between 18 and 29 years old in good health and CMV-seronegative. Sequenced material: PBMCs. The rearrangement uses TRBV7-9 and TRBJ1-2, with D perhaps TRBD1 (6 bases). CDR3 sequence (DNA): TGTGCCAGCAGCACGGGAGGGACACCAAACTATGGCTACACCTTC. Protein product: CASSTGGTPNYGYTF.